The next 20 T cell receptor beta chains were all read from a single sample in a study of siplizumab effects on memory and regulatory T cells (dated by TCRdb to between 2018 and 2021). The receptor library was made with the immunoSEQ multiplex PCR assay. TCRdb retrieved this table from immuneACCESS and kept in-frame rearrangements only. Not all clones are present; in checked studies, unresolved V genes account for under half, and no reason is known for the remainder. Here the sample has roughly 75,000 clones; 93% occur a single time. Together, the top ten hold 4% to 5.5% of the sample. The sequenced material came from CD8+ T cells sorted from blood. The receptors derive from a human donor in good health.

V is TRBV5-6 and J is TRBJ1-1, with a tentative D call TRBD1 (5 bases). Germline V CDR1 and CDR2: SGHDT, YYEEEE. Trimming removed 0 bases at V and 5 bases at J, with 17 bases between. There are 16 residues in the CDR3. The CDR3 DNA sequence: TGTGCCAGCAGCTTGGGAGGGGTGGGGGAATGGACTGAAGCTTTCTTT. It codes for CASSLGGVGEWTEAFF. The whole variable domain, filled in from reference TRBV5-6 and TRBJ1-1, reads DAGVTQSPTHLIKTRGQQVTLRCSPKSGHDTVSWYQQALGQGPQFIFQYYEEEERQRGNFPDRFSGHQFPNYSSELNVNALLLGDSALYLCASSLGGVGEWTEAFFGQGTRLTVV.

This clone was picked up one time. The chain is built from TRBV5-4 and TRBJ2-2; 13 nucleotides align to TRBD2. V lost 0 bases and J lost 8; bases outside the gene matches: 4. Germline lookup yields CDR1 SGHNT and CDR2 YYREEE (reference sequence). This CDR3 spans 16 amino acids. CDR3 sequence (DNA): TGTGCCAGCAGCTTGGAGGGACTAGCGGGGTTTGGGGAGCTGTTTTTT. This sequence encodes CASSLEGLAGFGELFF.

The chain carries TRBV28 and TRBJ2-5; 7 nucleotides line up with TRBD1. Germline lookup yields CDR1 MDHEN and CDR2 SYDVKM. The CDR3 extends over 14 amino acids. Trimming cost V 5 bases and J 5 bases; bases outside gene matches: 8. The CDR3 sequence is CASSEQGQQETQYF. In nucleotides, the CDR3 is TGTGCCAGCAGTGAACAGGGACAGCAGGAGACCCAGTACTTC.

The gene calls are TRBV7-9 and TRBJ2-7; D unresolved. The V end was cut by 3 bases, the J end by 0 bases, with 6 bases between. CDR3 length: 13 residues. Germline V gives CDR1 SEHNR, CDR2 FQNEAQ (reference sequence). CDR3 region: CASSFGSSYEQYF. The CDR3 bases are TGTGCCAGCAGCTTTGGCAGCTCCTACGAGCAGTACTTC.

This clone is a singleton in its sample. This sequence joins TRBV27 and TRBJ2-7; possibly TRBD1 for D (5 bases). V was trimmed by 10 bases and J by 2 bases, leaving 15 bases between them. The CDR3 contains 13 residues. Germline V gene data show CDR1 as MNHEY and CDR2 as SMNVEV (reference sequence). CDR3 in amino acids: CATRPAGTYEQYF. The CDR3 DNA follows: TGTGCCACCCGACCAGCAGGGACCTACGAGCAGTACTTC.

This clone was recorded once. The V call is TRBV27, the J call TRBJ2-5; a weak D match, TRBD2 (6 bases). V shed 5 bases and J shed 0 bases, with 19 bases lying between them. This CDR3 region has 17 residues. Germline CDR1 MNHEY, CDR2 SMNVEV (reference sequence). The CDR3 DNA follows: TGTGCCAGCAGTCCCCTCCTGGCGGGACCGTACCAAGAGACCCAGTACTTC. The encoded protein is CASSPLLAGPYQETQYF.

This sequence joins TRBV5-1 and TRBJ2-5; D gene unclear. Looked up from germline, CDR1 is SGHRS and CDR2 is YFSETQ. This CDR3 has 16 residues. Trimming removed 4 bases at V and 3 bases at J, with 19 bases between. This CDR3 reads CASSPALIDVEETQYF. In DNA, the CDR3 is TGCGCCAGCAGCCCCGCCTTGATCGACGTAGAAGAGACCCAGTACTTC.

This clone was seen a single time. This chain uses TRBV4-1 with TRBJ2-7, with 9 bases matching TRBD1. The CDR3 sequence is 15 residues long. The J segment lost 2 bases and the V segment lost 1 base, leaving 3 bases of the junction unmatched. CDR1 is MGHRA and CDR2 is YSYEKL in the germline V gene. The CDR3 protein is CASSQAGTGTYEQYF. The CDR3 DNA reads TGCGCCAGCAGCCAAGCTGGGACAGGGACCTACGAGCAGTACTTC.

The chain employs TRBV15 and TRBJ2-5; D not resolved. The CDR3 has 14 residues. V gave up 1 base and J gave up 5 bases, with 11 bases separating them. Germline CDR1 LNHNV, CDR2 YYDKDF (reference sequence). The CDR3 DNA sequence: TGTGCCACCAGCAGAGTGGACGAGGTGGAGACCCAGTACTTC. It specifies CATSRVDEVETQYF.

The J gene is TRBJ2-5, the V gene TRBV6-1, with no clear D. CDR3 length: 12 amino acids. Germline CDR1 and CDR2: MNHNS and SASEGT. The V end lost 6 bases, the J end lost 4 bases, and 9 bases lay between the germline ends. Here the CDR3 DNA reads TGTGCCAGCAGACCTATCGGAGAGACCCAGTACTTC. Its protein product is CASRPIGETQYF.

This clone was counted once. CDR3 sequence (DNA): TGTGCCAGTAGGGGATATGGCTACACCTTC. Encoded protein: CASRGYGYTF. The genes are TRBV19 and TRBJ1-2; D is ambiguous. The CDR3 spans 10 residues. The germline V and J ends were trimmed by 6 bases and 5 bases, with 4 bases remaining between them. CDR1 and CDR2 (germline): LNHDA, SQIVND (reference sequence).

The chain employs TRBV9 and TRBJ1-1; D gene ambiguous. Trimming shortened V by 4 bases and J by 5 bases, and 12 bases separated the two germline ends. This CDR3 spans 13 amino acids. Germline loops: CDR1 SGDLS, CDR2 YYNGEE. The CDR3 protein is CASSPRTETEAFF. The DNA of the CDR3 is TGTGCCAGCAGCCCCCGGACGGAGACTGAAGCTTTCTTT.

The chain recombines TRBV15 with TRBJ2-2; the D is unclear. This CDR3 region has 16 residues. Trimming left V 4 bases short and J 0 bases short, with 12 bases between. Germline values: CDR1 LNHNV, CDR2 YYDKDF (reference sequence). The DNA of the CDR3 is TGTGCCACCAGCACTACAAGGGCAGCGAACACCGGGGAGCTGTTTTTT. It translates to CATSTTRAANTGELFF.

The V and J genes are TRBV4-1 and TRBJ2-1; D is possibly TRBD1 (6 bases). Trimming pared 0 bases from V and 0 bases from J, leaving 12 bases between. Per the germline V gene, CDR1 is MGHRA and CDR2 is YSYEKL. The CDR3 has 17 residues. The CDR3 sequence is CASSQDQGPSSYNEQFF. The CDR3 DNA is TGCGCCAGCAGCCAAGATCAGGGGCCGAGCTCCTACAATGAGCAGTTCTTC.

CDR3 sequence (DNA): TGTGCCAGCAGTACGGGGCTAAGCCACAATGAGCAGTTCTTC. It specifies CASSTGLSHNEQFF. The chain employs TRBV6-6 and TRBJ2-1; D possibly uses TRBD1 or TRBD2 (5 bases each). Per germline, CDR1 MNHNY and CDR2 SVGAGI (reference sequence). The CDR3 consists of 14 residues. V was shortened by 5 bases and J by 5 bases, with 13 bases between the two germline ends.

The gene calls are TRBV11-1 and TRBJ2-3; TRBD2 aligns across 11 bases. The junction had 13 bases not matched to a gene; V was cut back by 5 bases and J by 6 bases. CDR1 is SGHAT, CDR2 FQDESV, per germline (reference sequence). This CDR3 has 17 residues. In nucleotides, the CDR3 is TGTGCCAGCAGCCAGCTGACTAGCGGGGACCTATGGGATACGCAGTATTTT. Amino acid sequence: CASSQLTSGDLWDTQYF.

The chain's CDR3 is CASSPHGTGGIDEQYF. CDR3 bases: TGTGCCAGCAGCCCCCACGGGACAGGGGGGATCGACGAGCAGTACTTC. The chain has TRBV7-3 and TRBJ2-7; 11 bases agree with TRBD1. CDR1 is SGHTA and CDR2 is FQGTGA in the germline V gene. This CDR3 has 16 residues. V gave up 5 bases and J gave up 5 bases; unmatched junction bases: 11.

This chain connects TRBV7-3 to TRBJ2-3; D not certain. V was pared by 4 bases and J by 2 bases, with 13 bases between. Per the germline V gene, CDR1 is SGHTA and CDR2 is FQGTGA. The CDR3 has 15 amino acids. The CDR3 coding sequence is TGTGCCAGCAGCTGGGCTCTGTCCAACACAGATACGCAGTATTTT. Its protein is CASSWALSNTDTQYF.

The chain is built from TRBV4-3 and TRBJ2-7; tentatively, D is TRBD1 (7 bases). The CDR3 has 14 amino acids. The V gene's germline CDR1 is LGHNA and CDR2 YSLEER. V shed 0 bases and J shed 3 bases, with 9 bases lying between them. CDR3 residues: CASSQDQGGYEQYF. CDR3 sequence (DNA): TGCGCCAGCAGCCAAGATCAGGGGGGCTACGAGCAGTACTTC.

In its sample, this clone was seen once. The CDR3 is CSVGDSRGYTF. The CDR3 DNA reads as TGCAGCGTGGGGGACAGCCGAGGCTACACCTTC. The chain is built from TRBV29-1 and TRBJ1-2, with TRBD1 matching over 7 bases. This CDR3 is 11 amino acids long. With 6 bases clipped from V and 8 bases from J, the junction kept 6 bases outside the gene matches. Germline CDR1 is SQVTM and CDR2 is ANQGSEA.